The T cell receptor beta chain described here comes from a study of radiotherapy plus CTLA-4 blockade in lung cancer. Study-wide context: Across the patients, objective responses occurred in about 19%, and disease control in over 25%. Points from the study as a whole: Dynamics of early blood T cell clones, together with interferon-beta, were reportedly the best predictors of response. Expansion of tumor-derived TCR clones was observed in blood after radiotherapy plus ipilimumab.

Details on this clone: The antigen is undetermined.

The CDR3 length is 14 residues. Germline V lookup: CDR1 SGHVS, CDR2 FNYEAQ. V dropped 5 bases and J dropped 7; count of bases not matched to a gene: 8. Ipilimumab-mediated CTLA-4 blockade plus focal radiation was given to patients having chemo-refractory metastatic non-small-cell lung cancer. Assay used: immunoSEQ multiplex PCR; TCRdb lists only in-frame clones, some missing. This table holds tens of thousands of clones, roughly 87% found once. The V gene is TRBV7-6, the J gene TRBJ2-1; 7 nucleotides line up with TRBD2. The source material was peripheral blood, sampled from a patient treated with radiotherapy plus ipilimumab. This TCR came from a human donor with non-small cell lung cancer who had stable disease on radiotherapy plus ipilimumab. CDR3 nucleotides: TGTGCCAGCAGCCTTAGCGGGTTGAGAAATGAGCAGTTCTTC. Translating it yields CASSLSGLRNEQFF.